This TCR beta chain was recorded in a study of blood T cell repertoires in COVID-19. Study summary: Acute-phase and convalescent COVID-19 samples originated in the United States, Italy and Spain. T cells, B-cell-depleted T cells, or PBMCs provided the cDNA or gDNA that served as material.

How the authors handled the data: Reference gene primer amplification gave nucleated cell count estimates. Repertoires were generated with immunoSEQ multiplex PCR, while TCRdb's copy carries only in-frame clones and drops some. From that table come the V and J calls and clone size; the DNA was used to work out D and trimming. In the table there are roughly 70,000 clones, 82% of which are singletons. This clone has just a few counts. Trimming took 4 bases from V and 6 from J; bases not matched to a gene: 7. There are 15 residues in the CDR3. The V gene's germline CDR1 is MDHEN and CDR2 SYDVKM. The material sequenced was peripheral blood. The chain has TRBV28 and TRBJ2-3, with 10 bases lining up with TRBD2. The sequence was obtained from a woman in her fifties or sixties with acute or convalescent COVID-19. The CDR3 loop is CASSSLAGAGDTQYF. The CDR3 DNA reads as TGTGCCAGCAGTTCTCTAGCGGGGGCCGGGGATACGCAGTATTTT.